This T cell receptor beta chain originates from a study of blood T cell repertoires in COVID-19. Study-wide background: The United States, Italy and Spain provided the acute and convalescent COVID-19 samples. The cDNA or gDNA used as material had been derived from T cells, B-cell-depleted T cells, or PBMCs.

Methods used by the authors: By means of reference gene primer amplification, nucleated cell counts were estimated. Profiling relied on immunoSEQ multiplex PCR, and the TCRdb table lists in-frame clones only, not all of them. The V and J calls and clone size are taken from that table; D and trimming were inferred from the DNA. Among about half a million clones listed, 80% to 90% were seen once. With V trimmed by 5 bases and J by 0 bases, 11 bases remained unmatched. The CDR3 is made up of 18 amino acids. Germline V gene data show CDR1 as MNHNY and CDR2 as SVGAGI (reference sequence). This clone has a handful of counts.

The receptor was derived from a human donor in a cohort sampled during active COVID-19. The sample comprised peripheral blood. The chain uses TRBV6-6 and TRBJ2-7; 12 bases match TRBD2. The CDR3 coding sequence is TGTGCCAGCAGTCCGACTGGAATGACTAGCGGGAGCTCCTACGAGCAGTACTTC. This translates into CASSPTGMTSGSSYEQYF.